The 14 T cell receptor beta chains below were found in one sample sequenced in a study of cytomegalovirus exposure and HLA in healthy donors. Vbeta (60) and Jbeta (13) primers were used in the PCR. Repertoires were generated with immunoSEQ multiplex PCR, while TCRdb's copy carries only in-frame clones and drops some. The sample carries around 130,000 clones, over 70% recorded once. The sample was PBMCs. The receptors come from a woman aged 40 to 55 in good health and CMV-seropositive.

The chain uses TRBV7-8 and TRBJ2-3; 9 nucleotides match TRBD1. The CDR3 loop spans 14 amino acids. Germline CDR1 SGHVS, CDR2 FQNEAQ. V gave up 8 bases and J gave up 3 bases; unmatched junction bases: 6. CDR3 in amino acids: CASAGQGKTDTQYF. Written as DNA, the CDR3 is TGTGCCAGCGCCGGACAGGGGAAGACAGATACGCAGTATTTT.

The V call is TRBV29-1, the J call TRBJ2-7; TRBD2 matches 7 bases. Germline V gene lookup returns CDR1 SQVTM and CDR2 ANQGSEA. This CDR3 spans 13 amino acids. V lost 2 bases and J lost 3; bases outside the gene matches: 4. The CDR3 here is CSVESGRGYEQYF. CDR3 coding DNA: TGCAGCGTTGAAAGTGGGAGGGGCTACGAGCAGTACTTC.

This chain connects TRBV29-1 to TRBJ2-1; perhaps TRBD2 as D (6 bases). The CDR3 totals 16 residues. Looked up from germline, CDR1 is SQVTM and CDR2 is ANQGSEA. With 2 bases removed from V and 4 bases from J, the gap between germline ends came to 18 bases. The DNA of the CDR3 is TGCAGCGTTGAACCTCCGCGGGATGGAGGATACAATGAGCAGTTCTTC. Translated, it gives CSVEPPRDGGYNEQFF.

Remarks on this clone: Germline is not matched at one junction end, which may reflect a read error. The rearrangement links TRBV4-1 to TRBJ2-1, with D tentatively TRBD2 (7 bases). CDR1 and CDR2 from the germline V gene are MGHRA and YSYEKL. The CDR3 extends over 17 amino acids. DNA for the CDR3: TGCGCCAGCAGCGAAGAATCAGGGTCGGGGGGCCAAAATGAGCAGTTCTTC. Its protein is CASSEESGSGGQNEQFF.

The genes are TRBV18 and TRBJ2-5; TRBD2 agrees at 9 bases. Germline V gives CDR1 KGHSH, CDR2 LQKENI. The CDR3 consists of 14 residues. J was trimmed by 5 bases and V by 3 bases; bases with no gene match: 4. In DNA, the CDR3 is TGTGCCAGCTCACCGGCGGGAGGGCCGGAGACCCAGTACTTC. Amino acids: CASSPAGGPETQYF.

The chain carries TRBV6-5 and TRBJ2-2, with 10 bases identical to TRBD1. In germline, CDR1 is MNHEY, CDR2 SVGAGI. Germline trimming cut 7 bases from V and 7 bases from J; bases unmatched to any gene: 6. The CDR3 runs 14 residues. CDR3 region: CASKRQGAIGELFF. The CDR3 DNA reads TGTGCCAGCAAAAGACAGGGGGCAATCGGGGAGCTGTTTTTT.

This rearrangement joins TRBV11-2 to TRBJ2-7, with a possible D match to TRBD2 (6 bases). Germline V gene data show CDR1 as SGHAT and CDR2 as FQNNGV. The CDR3 is 14 amino acids. The V gene lost 6 bases and the J gene lost 3 bases, with 15 bases spanning the gap. This chain's CDR3 is CASRGLAGNYEQYF. CDR3 nucleotides: TGTGCCAGCAGAGGACTCGCGGGGAACTACGAGCAGTACTTC.

This chain connects TRBV28 to TRBJ2-7; 11 bases align to TRBD2. Germline CDR1 is MDHEN and CDR2 is SYDVKM. The CDR3 consists of 14 residues. Trimming removed 7 bases from V and 7 bases from J; junction bases left unmatched: 9. The chain's CDR3 is CASNPSGRLGEQYF. CDR3 sequence (DNA): TGTGCCAGCAATCCTAGCGGGAGGCTGGGGGAGCAGTACTTC.

This sequence joins TRBV28 and TRBJ2-7; 8 bases align to TRBD2. V was pared by 6 bases and J by 3 bases, with 7 bases of the junction left unmatched. The CDR3 covers 14 residues. Germline V gene lookup returns CDR1 MDHEN and CDR2 SYDVKM. The CDR3, as DNA: TGTGCCAGCAGCGATAGCGGGGACTTCTACGAGCAGTACTTC. This codes for CASSDSGDFYEQYF.

This sequence joins TRBV7-9 and TRBJ2-7; D call uncertain. This CDR3 has 10 amino acids. Germline V gene data show CDR1 as SEHNR and CDR2 as FQNEAQ (reference sequence). The CDR3 here is CTGNTPGQYF. In DNA, the CDR3 is TGTACCGGCAATACACCGGGGCAGTACTTC.

The J gene is TRBJ1-3, the V gene TRBV10-3, with 7 bases that match TRBD1. V lost 2 bases, J lost 3 bases, and 10 bases stayed unmatched. The CDR3 loop spans 17 amino acids. Germline V gene data show CDR1 as ENHRY and CDR2 as SYGVKD. The CDR3 DNA reads as TGTGCCATCAGTGAGGGCGTCCTGACAGGGAATGGAAACACCATATATTTT. This encodes CAISEGVLTGNGNTIYF.

The chain combines TRBV6-5 with TRBJ2-7; TRBD1 matches at 9 bases. This CDR3 has 15 residues. V lost 7 bases and J lost 1; bases outside the gene matches: 8. CDR1 is MNHEY and CDR2 is SVGAGI in the germline V gene. The CDR3 DNA is TGTGCCAGCAATACAGGGGGCGCCGGATCCTACGAGCAGTACTTC. It codes for CASNTGGAGSYEQYF.

The chain combines TRBV4-3 with TRBJ1-2; no reliable D call. The CDR3 is 16 residues long. The ends were cut back, 0 bases at V and 9 bases at J, with 20 bases in the middle. From germline, CDR1 is LGHNA and CDR2 YSLEER. This CDR3 reads CASSQEQQLTPGSYTF. The CDR3 nucleotides read TGCGCCAGCAGCCAAGAGCAACAATTGACCCCGGGGAGCTACACCTTC.

This clone was seen a single time. This chain links TRBV9 with TRBJ1-1; no definite D call. Germline V CDR1 and CDR2: SGDLS, YYNGEE. V was shortened by 0 bases and J by 6 bases, with 9 bases between the two germline ends. The CDR3 length is 13 residues. The CDR3 coding sequence is TGTGCCAGCAGCGTAGCGGGAGGCGCTGAAGCTTTCTTT. It is translated as CASSVAGGAEAFF.